The 28 T cell receptor beta chains presented below share a single source sample, sequenced in a study of T cells in Graves' hyperthyroidism and ophthalmopathy. TCR beta CDR3 region amplification was performed from RNA transcripts. HTBI primers were used for first-round RT-PCR of the TCR CDR3. TCRdb used MiXCR to reprocess the multiplex PCR reads, holding one entry per CDR3 protein. The table lists hundreds of thousands of distinct CDR3 sequences, 15% to 18% of them singletons. The specimen was blood. These receptors originate from a woman aged 18 to 35 with Graves' hyperthyroidism.

The CDR3 loop is CASFPTGQNTEAFF. CDR3 bases: TGTGCCAGCTTTCCCACCGGGCAAAACACTGAAGCTTTCTTT. The J gene is TRBJ1-1, the V gene TRBV5-4, with D uncertain. The CDR3 runs to 14 residues. Per germline, CDR1 SGHNT and CDR2 YYREEE (reference sequence). Trimming removed 7 bases at V and 2 bases at J, with 15 bases between.

This clonotype has ten or more counts. The chain recombines TRBV11-2 with TRBJ1-1; 7 nucleotides agree with TRBD1. The CDR3 covers 13 residues. Looked up from germline, CDR1 is SGHAT and CDR2 is FQNNGV. CDR3 loop: CATYAPGGTEAFF. The CDR3 bases are TGTGCTACGTACGCCCCAGGGGGTACTGAAGCTTTCTTT.

This clonotype was counted between two and nine times. The chain employs TRBV18 and TRBJ2-7, with D tentatively TRBD1 or TRBD2 (6 bases each). The CDR3 loop spans 17 amino acids. Germline assignment: CDR1 KGHSH and CDR2 LQKENI. The V end was cut by 3 bases, the J end by 3 bases, with 21 bases between. The CDR3 here is CASSPPRGGKTDYEQYF. DNA for the CDR3: TGTGCCAGCTCACCTCCCAGAGGGGGGAAAACAGACTACGAGCAGTACTTC.

This clonotype was seen ten or more times. The V gene is TRBV28, the J gene TRBJ1-1; D remains unclear. The germline V gene encodes CDR1 MDHEN and CDR2 SYDVKM. V lost 7 bases to trimming and J lost 1 base, with 13 bases between them. The CDR3 runs to 14 residues. CDR3 coding DNA: TGTGCCAGCAATCAAGGACGGGAGAACACTGAAGCTTTCTTT. It translates to CASNQGRENTEAFF.

This clonotype was detected many times. The chain recombines TRBV3-1 with TRBJ1-2, with D unresolved. Trimming took 1 base from V and 3 from J, leaving 3 bases between them. CDR3 size: 12 residues. Germline CDR1 reads LGHDT; CDR2 reads YNNKEL (reference sequence). CDR3 sequence (DNA): TGTGCCAGCAGCCAAGTCGACTATGGCTACACCTTC. It encodes CASSQVDYGYTF. Full variable domain (rest looked up from reference TRBV3-1 and TRBJ1-2): DTAVSQTPKYLVTQMGNDKSIKCEQNLGHDTMYWYKQDSKKFLKIMFSYNNKELIINETVPNRFSPKSPDKAHLNLHINSLELGDSAVYFCASSQVDYGYTFGSGTRLTVV.

The sample holds a few counts of this clonotype. This sequence joins TRBV29-1 and TRBJ2-3, with D unclear. This CDR3 comprises 13 residues. The germline CDR1 and CDR2 sequences are SQVTM and ANQGSEA. As DNA, the CDR3 is TGCCTCCCCCTAGTTAATCTAACAGATACGCAGTATTTT. Translation gives CLPLVNLTDTQYF.

Of note for this clonotype: This may arise from a read error, as a much more abundant clone is one base away. V is TRBV6-1 and J is TRBJ1-6; 7 bases are shared with TRBD1. CDR3 size: 19 residues. Germline V gene lookup returns CDR1 MNHNS and CDR2 SASEGT. CDR3 bases: TGTGCCAGCAGCCCCTCCCGACAGGGTCAGGGCTCCTATAGTTCACCCCTCCACTTT. Protein: CASSPSRQGQGSYSSPLHF.

The rearrangement links TRBV28 to TRBJ1-1; D is unresolved. Per the germline V gene, CDR1 is MDHEN and CDR2 is SYDVKM. V was cut by 2 bases and J by 1 base, with 11 bases left in between. The CDR3 spans 15 residues. CDR3 sequence: CASSLRQVGNTEAFF. CDR3 DNA sequence: TGTGCCAGCAGTTTAAGGCAGGTGGGGAACACTGAAGCTTTCTTT.

A note on this clonotype: It may be a read error: a sequence one base away is much more abundant. The chain is built from TRBV6-2 or TRBV6-3 and TRBJ2-1; 14 bases are shared with TRBD2. This CDR3 is 18 amino acids long. V gave up 7 bases and J gave up 0 bases; unmatched junction bases: 8. Germline CDR1 MNHEY, CDR2 SVGEGT. CDR3 residues: CASTPGLAGDSSYNEQFF. The CDR3 bases are TGTGCCAGCACCCCGGGACTAGCGGGAGATAGCTCCTACAATGAGCAGTTCTTC.

This chain uses TRBV15 with TRBJ2-7; D may be TRBD1 or TRBD2 (6 bases each). Germline-derived CDR1 and CDR2 are LNHNV and YYDKDF (reference sequence). The germline V and J ends were trimmed by 0 bases and 6 bases, with 15 bases remaining between them. The CDR3 consists of 15 residues. Here the CDR3 DNA reads TGTGCCACCAGCAGAGATCATGAGGGGGGAAGCGAGCAGTACTTC. This codes for CATSRDHEGGSEQYF.

To note about this clonotype: This may be a read error, as it is one base from a much larger clone. This chain links TRBV20-1 with TRBJ2-1; D gene uncertain. V lost 3 bases to trimming and J lost 13 bases, with 13 bases between them. This CDR3 contains 11 residues. Germline V lookup: CDR1 DFQATT, CDR2 SNEGSKA (reference sequence). CDR3 sequence: CSASTGETQFF. The CDR3, as DNA: TGCAGTGCTAGTACGGGCGAGACCCAGTTCTTC.

This clonotype has a count of ten or more. The V gene is TRBV2, the J gene TRBJ2-2; 12 positions match TRBD2. The CDR3 spans 15 residues. Germline V lookup: CDR1 SNHLY, CDR2 FYNNEI. V gave up 5 bases and J gave up 4 bases; unmatched junction bases: 2. The CDR3 DNA reads TGTGCCAGCAGTAAGGGACTAGCGGGCACCGGGGAGCTGTTTTTT. This codes for CASSKGLAGTGELFF.

CDR3 sequence: CASSVRGGRGYEQYF. The DNA of the CDR3 is TGTGCCAGCAGTGTGCGGGGAGGTAGGGGCTACGAGCAGTACTTC. The chain couples TRBV6-2 or TRBV6-3 to TRBJ2-7; possibly TRBD2 for D (6 bases). Germline lookup yields CDR1 MNHEY and CDR2 SVGEGT. Trimming shortened V by 5 bases and J by 3 bases, and 17 bases separated the two germline ends. The CDR3 length is 15 residues.

The chain employs TRBV7-9 and TRBJ2-1; 8 positions agree with TRBD2. The CDR3 totals 15 residues. J was trimmed by 5 bases and V by 5 bases; bases with no gene match: 8. Germline V CDR1 and CDR2: SEHNR, FQNEAQ (reference sequence). CDR3 sequence: CASSPPGLENNEQFF. The CDR3 region has the DNA TGTGCCAGCAGCCCGCCGGGACTAGAGAACAATGAGCAGTTCTTC.

This clonotype was detected ten times or more. This chain joins TRBV6-6 and TRBJ1-6, with D possibly matching TRBD1 (5 bases). CDR1 and CDR2 (germline): MNHNY, SVGAGI (reference sequence). Trimming stripped 0 bases from V and 0 bases from J, with 9 bases between. CDR3 size: 17 residues. For the CDR3, the DNA is TGTGCCAGCAGTTACTCGATGAGGGGCTCCTATAATTCACCCCTCCACTTT. Translated: CASSYSMRGSYNSPLHF.

The count of this clonotype is one. A much larger clone lies a single base off, so this may be a read error. The chain recombines TRBV2 with TRBJ1-1, with D perhaps TRBD1 (5 bases). Germline CDR1 SNHLY, CDR2 FYNNEI. The CDR3 covers 14 residues. CDR3 nucleotides: TGTGCCAGCAGAGCTAGGGGACTGAACACTGAAGCTTCCTTT. Amino acids: CASRARGLNTEASF.

This clonotype was recorded at least ten times. The chain is built from TRBV12-3 or TRBV12-4 and TRBJ2-3; no firm D call. V was shortened by 3 bases and J by 2 bases, with 18 bases between the two germline ends. The CDR3 is made up of 17 amino acids. For the CDR3, the DNA is TGTGCCAGCAGTTTCTTCGACCCCGGCTCCTTCACAGATACGCAGTATTTT. Translation gives CASSFFDPGSFTDTQYF.

This clonotype was seen a few times. The rearrangement links TRBV6-5 to TRBJ1-5; D gene unclear. This CDR3 has 13 amino acids. Trimming took 3 bases from V and 6 from J, leaving 9 bases between them. Germline values: CDR1 MNHEY, CDR2 SVGAGI. The chain's CDR3 is CASSYLEGQPQHF. The CDR3 DNA follows: TGTGCCAGCAGTTATTTGGAGGGTCAGCCCCAGCATTTT.

This clonotype has only a few counts. This chain's CDR3 is CASLTQGYGTEAFF. The CDR3 DNA is TGTGCCAGCTTAACACAGGGATATGGCACTGAAGCTTTCTTT. This chain connects TRBV18 to TRBJ1-1, with D perhaps matching TRBD1 (6 bases). There are 14 residues in the CDR3. Germline loops: CDR1 KGHSH, CDR2 LQKENI. With 7 bases removed from V and 4 bases from J, the gap between germline ends came to 16 bases.

This clonotype was seen at least ten times. This chain links TRBV5-1 with TRBJ2-1, with 7 bases aligning to TRBD2. The CDR3 runs to 14 residues. Germline V gene data show CDR1 as SGHRS and CDR2 as YFSETQ. V was pared by 0 bases and J by 5 bases, with 2 bases of the junction left unmatched. The CDR3 DNA follows: TGCGCCAGCAGCTTGGCTAGCGGCAACAATGAGCAGTTCTTC. Translated, it gives CASSLASGNNEQFF.

The chain employs TRBV12-5 and TRBJ1-1, with D possibly TRBD1 on 6 matching bases. The CDR3 is 13 amino acids. Germline CDR1 LGHNT, CDR2 FRNRAP. The V end was cut by 1 base, the J end by 11 bases, with 14 bases between. The CDR3 DNA reads TGTGCTAGTGGTTTGGACCCAAGGGGGGGGGCTTTCTTT. Protein product: CASGLDPRGGAFF.

Many counts were recorded for this clonotype. The V and J genes are TRBV28 and TRBJ2-2; TRBD1 agrees at 9 bases. From germline, CDR1 is MDHEN and CDR2 SYDVKM. V lost 2 bases and J lost 6; bases outside the gene matches: 7. CDR3 size: 16 residues. The CDR3 here is CASSLRGTGWAGELFF. The CDR3 DNA reads TGTGCCAGCAGTTTAAGAGGGACAGGGTGGGCCGGGGAGCTGTTTTTT. Combining the CDR3 with reference TRBV28 and TRBJ2-2 gives the whole variable domain DVKVTQSSRYLVKRTGEKVFLECVQDMDHENMFWYRQDPGLGLRLIYFSYDVKMKEKGDIPEGYSVSREKKERFSLILESASTNQTSMYLCASSLRGTGWAGELFFGEGSRLTVL.

The chain recombines TRBV18 with TRBJ1-5; D unclear. From germline, CDR1 is KGHSH and CDR2 LQKENI. The V and J ends lost 1 base and 7 bases respectively, with 17 bases between them. The CDR3 loop spans 16 amino acids. The CDR3 protein is CASSPQGSLSGQPQHF. The CDR3 DNA reads TGTGCCAGCTCACCACAGGGTTCTCTATCGGGCCAGCCCCAGCATTTT.

The chain combines TRBV7-9 with TRBJ2-3, with 10 bases lining up with TRBD2. The CDR3 sequence is 16 residues long. With 2 bases clipped from V and 2 bases from J, the junction kept 4 bases outside the gene matches. Per germline, CDR1 SEHNR and CDR2 FQNEAQ (reference sequence). In DNA form, the CDR3 reads TGTGCCAGCAGCTTAAAGCGGGGGGGCCTCACAGATACGCAGTATTTT. Translation gives CASSLKRGGLTDTQYF.

The chain links TRBV9 to TRBJ1-1, with D maybe TRBD1 (5 bases). V was trimmed by 0 bases and J by 0 bases, leaving 15 bases between them. The germline CDR1 and CDR2 sequences are SGDLS and YYNGEE. There are 17 residues in the CDR3. CDR3 protein: CASSVDPTQGVNTEAFF. DNA for the CDR3: TGTGCCAGCAGCGTAGACCCAACCCAGGGCGTGAACACTGAAGCTTTCTTT.

In the case of this clonotype: A junction end diverges from the germline sequence, so it may reflect a read error. The rearrangement links TRBV10-3 to TRBJ2-3; D is undetermined. The CDR3 loop spans 13 amino acids. CDR1 ENHRY and CDR2 SYGVKD come from the germline V gene. CDR3 DNA sequence: TGTGCCGTCAGGACGGCTATCACAGATACGCAGTGTTTT. Protein product: CAVRTAITDTQCF.

This clonotype was counted only a few times. This chain connects TRBV7-3 to TRBJ1-1; D is possibly TRBD1 (6 bases). The V and J ends lost 5 bases and 1 base respectively, with 14 bases between them. From germline, CDR1 is SGHTA and CDR2 FQGTGA. The CDR3 consists of 15 residues. CDR3 sequence reads: CASSPSGTPNTEAFF. In nucleotides, the CDR3 is TGTGCCAGCAGCCCCTCCGGGACACCGAACACTGAAGCTTTCTTT.

This clonotype was seen many times. The CDR3 reads CASSFMIAPNRDKRPQHF. The CDR3 nucleotides are TGTGCCAGCAGTTTTATGATCGCTCCCAACCGGGACAAGCGGCCCCAGCATTTT. This chain uses TRBV28 with TRBJ1-5, with D tentatively TRBD1 (6 bases). V was cut by 3 bases and J by 9 bases, with 27 bases left in between. This CDR3 region has 18 residues. Germline loops: CDR1 MDHEN, CDR2 SYDVKM.